These T cell receptor beta chains were read from a single sample in a study of blood T cell repertoires in COVID-19. Profiled with immunoSEQ multiplex PCR; TCRdb holds only in-frame clones, not every one. The profile shows just under 65,000 clones, around 85% of them singletons. The sequenced material came from peripheral blood. These receptors came from a middle-aged man with acute or convalescent COVID-19. Both conserved end residues are part of each CDR3. A D gene is named only where the DNA matches it firmly. Not all rows give a size; the values are once, few, many and, for expanded clones, a class.

abundance	j_gene	v_gene	d_gene	CDR3aa	CDR3nt
-	TRBJ1-1	TRBV11-3	TRBD1	CASSPSPGQGARGAFF	TGTGCCAGCAGCCCCTCCCCCGGACAGGGGGCCCGAGGAGCTTTCTTT
-	TRBJ1-5	TRBV6-5	-	CASSYSRGNQPQHF	TGTGCCAGCAGTTACTCCCGCGGCAATCAGCCCCAGCATTTT
-	TRBJ1-2	TRBV24-1	-	CATSDARRPIYGYTF	TGTGCCACCAGTGACGCCCGGCGGCCAATCTATGGCTACACCTTC
-	TRBJ2-7	TRBV5-4	-	CASSFPLLYEQYF	TGTGCCAGCAGCTTCCCCCTTCTTTACGAGCAGTACTTC
once	TRBJ1-2	TRBV6-4	TRBD1	CASSETGGGGYTF	TGTGCCAGCAGTGAGACAGGGGGCGGTGGCTACACCTTC
-	TRBJ2-5	TRBV11-3	-	CASTPVGGPRETQYF	TGTGCCAGCACCCCCGTCGGGGGGCCGCGGGAGACCCAGTACTTC
-	TRBJ1-1	TRBV2	-	CASGLRDVGSEAFF	TGTGCCAGCGGACTAAGGGATGTCGGCTCTGAAGCTTTCTTT
-	TRBJ2-7	TRBV6-4	-	CASSAEAGPSYEQYF	TGTGCCAGCAGCGCCGAGGCAGGGCCTTCCTACGAGCAGTACTTC
-	TRBJ1-4	TRBV7-2	TRBD1	CASSFGQGGTNEKLFF	TGTGCCAGCAGCTTTGGACAGGGTGGAACTAATGAAAAACTGTTTTTT
-	TRBJ2-5	TRBV20-1	TRBD2	CSAGGRETQYF	TGCAGTGCCGGGGGGAGGGAGACCCAGTACTTC
once	TRBJ2-2	TRBV5-1	TRBD2	CASVGTSALSGELFF	TGCGCCAGCGTCGGGACTAGCGCTTTATCCGGGGAGCTGTTTTTT
-	TRBJ1-4	TRBV15	-	CATSSRSDEKLFF	TGTGCCACCAGCAGTCGTTCAGATGAAAAACTGTTTTTT
-	TRBJ2-1	TRBV7-6	-	CASSLATAGSYNEQFF	TGTGCCAGCAGCTTAGCGACGGCGGGGTCCTACAATGAGCAGTTCTTC
-	TRBJ1-2	TRBV3-1/TRBV3-2	TRBD1	CASSRGQINYGYTF	TGTGCCAGCAGCCGGGGACAGATTAACTATGGCTACACCTTC
-	TRBJ1-3	TRBV9	-	CASSAAGVRNTIYF	TGTGCCAGCAGCGCTGCGGGGGTGAGAAACACCATATATTTT
-	TRBJ1-5	TRBV12-5	TRBD1	CASGSGTGLVPQHF	TGTGCTAGTGGCTCAGGGACAGGGTTGGTGCCCCAGCATTTT
-	TRBJ1-2	TRBV30	TRBD1	CAWGDRVYGYTF	TGTGCCTGGGGGGACAGAGTGTATGGCTACACCTTC
-	TRBJ1-2	TRBV5-4	-	CASSLGGRVRYGYTF	TGTGCCAGCAGCTTGGGCGGGAGGGTACGGTATGGCTACACCTTC
-	TRBJ1-2	TRBV5-1	TRBD1	CASSSPGQDNYGYTF	TGCGCCAGCAGCTCACCGGGACAGGATAACTATGGCTACACCTTC
-	TRBJ2-1	TRBV12-5	TRBD2	CASGLDLYGGERAEQFF	TGTGCTAGTGGTTTAGACCTTTATGGGGGGGAACGGGCTGAGCAGTTCTTC
-	TRBJ2-5	TRBV29-1	-	CSVEGGRQETQYF	TGCAGCGTTGAAGGAGGAAGGCAAGAGACCCAGTACTTC
few	TRBJ1-6	TRBV15	-	CATSRITLKSSYNSPLHF	TGTGCCACCAGCAGGATAACTCTAAAAAGCTCCTATAATTCACCCCTCCACTTT
-	TRBJ1-6	TRBV5-6	-	CASSWAGYNSPLHF	TGTGCCAGCAGCTGGGCGGGATATAATTCACCCCTCCACTTT
-	TRBJ2-3	TRBV14	TRBD2	CASSQRLSAGYTDTQYF	TGTGCCAGCAGCCAACGACTGTCAGCGGGATACACAGATACGCAGTATTTT
-	TRBJ1-1	TRBV30	-	CAWSVGPIGSGPF	TGTGCCTGGAGTGTGGGTCCTATCGGGAGCGGCCCATTT
-	TRBJ2-7	TRBV24-1	TRBD1	CATSYQGAKYEQYF	TGTGCCACCAGTTACCAGGGGGCGAAGTACGAGCAGTACTTC
-	TRBJ2-4	TRBV4-1	TRBD2	CASSQDRGVGGAKNIQYF	TGCGCCAGCAGCCAAGATCGAGGAGTGGGGGGGGCCAAAAACATTCAGTACTTC
-	TRBJ1-1	TRBV19	-	CASSIVKAFF	TGTGCCAGTAGTATAGTTAAAGCTTTCTTT
few	TRBJ2-7	TRBV4-1	-	CASSHGSARTYEQYF	TGCGCCAGCAGCCACGGATCGGCCAGGACTTACGAGCAGTACTTC
-	TRBJ2-5	TRBV29-1	-	CSVDYHRKETQYF	TGCAGCGTTGACTATCACCGAAAAGAGACCCAGTACTTC
-	TRBJ1-1	TRBV11-3	-	CASSFQGAPWEAFF	TGTGCCAGCAGCTTTCAAGGGGCGCCCTGGGAAGCTTTCTTT
-	TRBJ2-3	TRBV30	TRBD1	CAWSVFRGQGPDTQYF	TGTGCCTGGAGTGTTTTTAGGGGACAGGGCCCAGATACGCAGTATTTT
few	TRBJ2-1	TRBV30	-	CAGMRAFSSYNEQFF	TGTGCCGGAATGAGGGCCTTTAGCTCCTACAATGAGCAGTTCTTC
-	TRBJ1-1	TRBV2	TRBD1	CASRLGQGSNTEAFF	TGTGCCAGCAGGCTGGGACAGGGGTCGAACACTGAAGCTTTCTTT
-	TRBJ1-3	TRBV28	-	CASTSSGNTIYF	TGTGCCAGCACCAGCTCTGGAAACACCATATATTTT
-	TRBJ2-1	TRBV24-1	-	CATSDSLRSPLNEQFF	TGTGCCACCAGTGATTCCCTTCGGAGCCCTCTGAATGAGCAGTTCTTC
-	TRBJ1-6	TRBV5-8	TRBD1	CASSSLTGGSSPLHF	TGTGCCAGCAGCAGCCTTACAGGGGGCAGTTCACCCCTCCACTTT
-	TRBJ1-1	TRBV11-3	TRBD1	CASSPGFSRGIHTEAFF	TGTGCCAGCAGCCCCGGATTTAGCAGGGGGATACACACTGAAGCTTTCTTT
-	TRBJ2-7	TRBV5-6	-	CASTPRGGLEQYF	TGTGCCAGCACCCCACGCGGGGGCCTCGAGCAGTACTTC
-	TRBJ2-5	TRBV2	-	CASLRVGETQYF	TGTGCCAGCCTCCGGGTCGGGGAGACCCAGTACTTC
-	TRBJ1-1	TRBV28	TRBD1	CASSLRTGKNTEAFF	TGTGCCAGCAGCCTACGGACAGGGAAGAACACTGAAGCTTTCTTT
-	TRBJ2-7	TRBV10-3	-	CAISTPGDYEQYF	TGTGCCATCTCGACCCCGGGAGACTACGAGCAGTACTTC
-	TRBJ1-4	TRBV24-1	TRBD1	CATSDRAGGEKLFF	TGTGCCACCAGTGATAGGGCAGGGGGTGAAAAACTGTTTTTT